These T cell receptor beta chains were read from a single sample in a study of CD8+ T cells in alopecia areata. Clones were sequenced by immunoSEQ multiplex PCR, and TCRdb holds only the in-frame ones, with some missing. The repertoire holds some 30,000 clones, with around 80% as singletons. Source material: NKG2D-low CD8+ T cells sorted from blood. Source of these receptors: a human donor with alopecia areata. Each CDR3 is given with its conserved first and last residue. Fields, in order: D gene, clone size, V gene, J gene, CDR3 DNA, CDR3 protein. A D gene is named only where the DNA matches it firmly. The size field is filled for only some rows; it gives once, few, many or a size class.

NA	once	TRBV27	TRBJ2-7	TGTGCCAGCAGTTATCAGGCTCACTACGAGCAGTACTTC	CASSYQAHYEQYF
NA	NA	TRBV27	TRBJ2-1	TGTGCCAGCAGTTTACTGTCCGAGGTTTGGTTCTTC	CASSLLSEVWFF
TRBD1	NA	TRBV30	TRBJ2-1	TGTGCCTGGGCCGGGACAGACAACTACAATGAGCAGTTCTTC	CAWAGTDNYNEQFF
NA	NA	TRBV7-2	TRBJ2-3	TGTGCCAGCAGCTTAGATGGAGACAGAATAAACACAGATACGCAGTATTTT	CASSLDGDRINTDTQYF
NA	once	TRBV7-9	TRBJ2-1	TGTGCCAGCGGGGCGGAGGACTCCTACAATGAGCAGTTCTTC	CASGAEDSYNEQFF
TRBD2	once	TRBV6-4	TRBJ2-1	TGTGCCATCAGTGAGGAAAGCGGGGGTTACAATGAGCAGTTCTTC	CAISEESGGYNEQFF
TRBD1	NA	TRBV10-3	TRBJ2-1	TGTGCCATCAGCTTACAGGGGAACAATGAGCAGTTCTTC	CAISLQGNNEQFF
TRBD1	once	TRBV6-4	TRBJ1-5	TGTGCCAGCAGTGAAGGGACAGGGATGCGGCCCCAGCATTTT	CASSEGTGMRPQHF
NA	NA	TRBV4-1	TRBJ1-1	TGCGCCAGCAGCCAAGATAGGAACACTGAAGCTTTCTTT	CASSQDRNTEAFF
TRBD2	NA	TRBV12-5	TRBJ2-7	TGTGCTAGTGGTTTGTATACTAGCGATGAGTACGAGCAGTACTTC	CASGLYTSDEYEQYF
TRBD2	NA	TRBV10-2	TRBJ2-5	TGCGCCAGCAGAGTAGCGGGAGAAGTAATAGAGACCCAGTACTTC	CASRVAGEVIETQYF
NA	NA	TRBV30	TRBJ2-7	TGTGCCTGGAGGTTAGACATAGAATACGAGCAGTACTTC	CAWRLDIEYEQYF
NA	few	TRBV19	TRBJ2-1	TGTGCCAGTAGCACAGACAACTCATACAATGAGCAGTTCTTC	CASSTDNSYNEQFF
NA	NA	TRBV7-9	TRBJ1-3	TGTGCCAGCAGCCACCGGGACACCAGCTCTGGAAACACCATATATTTT	CASSHRDTSSGNTIYF
TRBD2	NA	TRBV5-4	TRBJ2-7	TGTGCCAGCAGCGCGTCCCTAGCGGGGGCCTACGAGCAGTACTTC	CASSASLAGAYEQYF
NA	NA	TRBV7-8	TRBJ2-7	TGTGCCAGCAGCTTAGGGTTCCGGGACGGCTACGAGCAGTACTTC	CASSLGFRDGYEQYF
NA	once	TRBV9	TRBJ1-2	TGTGCCAGCACTCTGGGGGACTATGGCTACACCTTC	CASTLGDYGYTF
NA	NA	TRBV6-4	TRBJ2-1	TGTGCCAGCAGTGACTCAGGAGAGGCCACCTACAATGAGCAGTTCTTC	CASSDSGEATYNEQFF
NA	NA	TRBV6-6	TRBJ2-3	TGTGCCAGCACAAACACAGATACGCAGTATTTT	CASTNTDTQYF
NA	NA	TRBV19	TRBJ2-7	TGTGCCAGTAGCACGCTACCAGGGGACGAGCAGTACTTC	CASSTLPGDEQYF
TRBD1	NA	TRBV29-1	TRBJ2-7	TGCAGCGCTCAGGACAGGGGGGAATCCTACGAGCAGTACTTC	CSAQDRGESYEQYF
NA	NA	TRBV29-1	TRBJ2-1	TGCAGCGTTGATGAGCAGGGCCTATACAATGAGCAGTTCTTC	CSVDEQGLYNEQFF
NA	NA	TRBV30	TRBJ2-1	TGTGCCTGGAGTGTATTCCGGGGCGATGAGCAGTTCTTC	CAWSVFRGDEQFF
NA	NA	TRBV27	TRBJ2-1	TGTGCCAGCAGTTTCGGGTGGACAGCCTCCTACAATGAGCAGTTCTTC	CASSFGWTASYNEQFF
NA	NA	TRBV4-1	TRBJ2-1	TGCGCCAGCAGCCAAGGGGGACCCCCCTTTGAGCAGTTCTTC	CASSQGGPPFEQFF
NA	NA	TRBV5-1	TRBJ2-2	TGCGCCAGTGCTTTTCTAAGGACAGCGAACACCGGGGAGCTGTTTTTT	CASAFLRTANTGELFF